The 14 T cell receptor beta chains presented below share a single source sample, sequenced in a study of T-cell reconstitution after alpha-beta-depleted transplantation in children listed by TCRdb under 2016. Preparation of the library involved PCR. TCRdb names Illumina HiSeq 2500 as the instrument used. TCR library preparation used molecular barcoding, with unique molecular identifiers applied to normalize quantification of the TCRbeta repertoire. In-frame beta chains were kept once TCRdb had trimmed the public reads at Q25 with fastp and called clones with MiXCR. Entries that share a CDR3 protein sequence are merged under the most common genes and DNA. In this sample the table shows 500,000 to 650,000 distinct CDR3 sequences, 10% to 15% of which occur a single time. Of the sample, about 2.2% falls within the top ten clones. What the treatment or condition label conveys for this sample: allogeneic hematopoietic cell transplantation with graft depleted of TCRalphabeta T cells and CD19 B cells.

This sample comprised PBMCs, mostly from graft donor cells, obtained 360 days after TCRalphabeta/CD19-depleted stem cell transplant. These receptors were collected from a male patient aged 10 to 17 who had a stem cell transplant for acute myeloid leukemia, so the T cells may come from the graft donor.

The rearrangement joins TRBV5-1 to TRBJ2-1; 14 bases fit TRBD2. The V and J ends lost 4 bases and 5 bases, in that order; junction bases with no gene match: 8. Germline V gives CDR1 SGHRS, CDR2 YFSETQ. The CDR3 is 17 amino acids. Here the CDR3 reads CASSNPGTSGSHNEQFF. Written as DNA, the CDR3 is TGCGCCAGCAGCAATCCCGGGACTAGCGGGAGCCACAATGAGCAGTTCTTC.

This clonotype has a count of ten or more. The chain joins TRBV24-1 to TRBJ1-1; 7 bases agree with TRBD1. Germline CDR1 KGHDR, CDR2 SFDVKD. This CDR3 comprises 16 residues. V was clipped by 6 bases and J by 6 bases; unmatched bases: 15. CDR3 coding DNA: TGTGCCACCAGTACTGAGGGCAGGGGGGGCAAGGCTGAAGCTTTCTTT. It yields the protein CATSTEGRGGKAEAFF.

The chain uses TRBV18 and TRBJ2-7; perhaps TRBD1 as D (6 bases). The germline CDR1 and CDR2 sequences are KGHSH and LQKENI. This CDR3 spans 14 amino acids. V was trimmed by 1 base and J by 7 bases, leaving 14 bases between them. The CDR3 DNA reads as TGTGCCAGCTCACCACAGCCAGGGGCGGGTGAGCAGTACTTC. As protein: CASSPQPGAGEQYF. Full variable domain (rest looked up from reference TRBV18 and TRBJ2-7): NAGVMQNPRHLVRRRGQEARLRCSPMKGHSHVYWYRQLPEEGLKFMVYLQKENIIDESGMPKERFSAEFPKEGPSILRIQQVVRGDSAAYFCASSPQPGAGEQYFGPGTRLTVT.

In this sample, this clonotype turned up a few times. This sequence joins TRBV5-1 and TRBJ2-5; no firm D call. Germline values: CDR1 SGHRS, CDR2 YFSETQ. The CDR3 extends over 15 amino acids. V dropped 0 bases and J dropped 4 bases, with 13 bases sitting between them. CDR3 region: CASSLALAPGETQYF. CDR3 nucleotides: TGCGCCAGCAGCTTGGCCTTGGCTCCGGGAGAGACCCAGTACTTC.

This clonotype was seen ten or more times. This chain connects TRBV3-1 to TRBJ2-7, with TRBD2 matching 15 bases. Trimming took 4 bases from V and 7 from J; bases not matched to a gene: 5. The CDR3 runs 15 residues. Germline V lookup: CDR1 LGHDT, CDR2 YNNKEL (reference sequence). CDR3 sequence reads: CASSPGTSGRFEQYF. The CDR3 DNA reads as TGTGCCAGCAGCCCCGGGACTAGCGGGAGGTTTGAGCAGTACTTC.

This clonotype was seen more than once but under ten times. The chain is built from TRBV11-1 and TRBJ2-7; 7 bases are shared with TRBD2. The CDR3 loop spans 18 amino acids. The V and J ends lost 1 base and 4 bases, in that order; junction bases with no gene match: 16. The germline gives CDR1 SGHAT, CDR2 FQDESV (reference sequence). CDR3 bases: TGTGCCAGCAGCTTAGACCAATGGCCTAGCGGATCGGCTTACGAGCAGTACTTC. Translation gives CASSLDQWPSGSAYEQYF.

This clonotype was recorded a few times. The V and J genes are TRBV27 and TRBJ2-3; D is perhaps TRBD2 (5 bases). V lost 3 bases, J lost 4 bases, and 14 bases lay in between. CDR3 length: 15 residues. The germline V gene encodes CDR1 MNHEY and CDR2 SMNVEV (reference sequence). CDR3 nucleotide sequence: TGTGCCAGCAGTTTGTTGGGAGAAGAGCCAGATACGCAGTATTTT. Its protein product is CASSLLGEEPDTQYF.

This clonotype has only a few counts. The genes are TRBV14 and TRBJ2-2; D is perhaps TRBD2 (6 bases). Between the trimmed V and J ends, which lost 6 bases and 0 bases, there was a span of 14 bases. CDR1 is SGHDN, CDR2 FVKESK, per germline. The CDR3 consists of 16 residues. The CDR3, as DNA: TGTGCCAGCAGTACCATAGCGGAGACGAACACCGGGGAGCTGTTTTTT. Its translation is CASSTIAETNTGELFF. Complete variable domain (other parts from reference TRBV14 and TRBJ2-2): EAGVTQFPSHSVIEKGQTVTLRCDPISGHDNLYWYRRVMGKEIKFLLHFVKESKQDESGMPNNRFLAERTGGTYSTLKVQPAELEDSGVYFCASSTIAETNTGELFFGEGSRLTVL.

This clonotype has more than one count but fewer than ten. J is TRBJ2-7 and V is TRBV20-1; D may be TRBD1 (6 bases). CDR1 and CDR2 (germline): DFQATT, SNEGSKA (reference sequence). V was trimmed by 5 bases and J by 3 bases, leaving 11 bases between them. The CDR3 is 12 residues long. CDR3 nucleotides: TGCAGTGCTGGGCAGGGGTACTACGAGCAGTACGTC. Its translation is CSAGQGYYEQYV.

In its sample, this clonotype was seen a few times. The gene calls are TRBV28 and TRBJ1-1; 8 nucleotides align to TRBD1. The CDR3 totals 15 residues. In germline, CDR1 is MDHEN, CDR2 SYDVKM. V lost 6 bases to trimming and J lost 1 base; unmatched junction nucleotides: 7. The CDR3 region has the DNA TGTGCCAGCAGGCCGCTGGACAGGGAGAACACTGAAGCTTTCTTT. Translated: CASRPLDRENTEAFF. The full variable domain, completed using reference TRBV28 and TRBJ1-1, is DVKVTQSSRYLVKRTGEKVFLECVQDMDHENMFWYRQDPGLGLRLIYFSYDVKMKEKGDIPEGYSVSREKKERFSLILESASTNQTSMYLCASRPLDRENTEAFFGQGTRLTVV.

The chain has TRBV24-1 and TRBJ2-2, with 7 positions matching TRBD1. There are 14 residues in the CDR3. V lost 2 bases to trimming and J lost 6 bases; unmatched junction nucleotides: 2. Germline values: CDR1 KGHDR, CDR2 SFDVKD. This chain's CDR3 is CATSDYQGAGELFF. CDR3 coding DNA: TGTGCCACCAGTGATTACCAGGGGGCCGGGGAGCTGTTTTTT.

The chain combines TRBV29-1 with TRBJ2-6; 7 nucleotides agree with TRBD1. This CDR3 is built from 16 residues. Germline-derived CDR1 and CDR2 are SQVTM and ANQGSEA. The junction had 12 bases not matched to a gene; V was cut back by 6 bases and J by 4 bases. In DNA form, the CDR3 reads TGCAGCGTAAGGGGGCAGGGGTTGTCGGGGGCCAACGTCCTGACTTTC. Translation gives CSVRGQGLSGANVLTF.

The CDR3 loop reads CASLRNLGYTF. CDR3 coding DNA: TGTGCCAGCCTGCGAAATCTTGGCTACACCTTC. The chain is built from TRBV4-2 and TRBJ1-2; no clear D. CDR1 and CDR2 from the germline V gene are LGHNA and YNFKEQ. The CDR3 loop spans 11 amino acids. V was clipped by 8 bases and J by 7 bases, with 11 bases between them.

V and J are TRBV12-3 or TRBV12-4 and TRBJ2-1; D gene unclear. The CDR3 contains 13 residues. Trimming removed 7 bases at V and 3 bases at J, with 10 bases between. The CDR3 nucleotides read TGTGCCAGCAATTGGAGAGTCTACAATGAGCAGTTCTTC. Residues: CASNWRVYNEQFF.